This is a list of T cell receptor beta chains from one sample in a study of T cells in Graves' hyperthyroidism and ophthalmopathy. Each CDR3 protein gets one entry after TCRdb re-called the multiplex PCR reads with MiXCR. This table has 650,000 to 700,000 distinct CDR3 sequences, 17% appearing once. Sequenced input: blood. Receptors originate from a man aged 45-65 years with Graves' hyperthyroidism. The CDR3 runs from the conserved cysteine through the conserved F or W. A D gene is named only where the DNA matches it firmly. Clone sizes are given selectively: once, few, many, or a class where the clone is expanded.

TRBJ2-3,many,15,TRBV20-1,NA,CSARAAFSSTDTQYF,TGCAGTGCTAGAGCAGCATTCTCTAGCACAGATACGCAGTATTTT
TRBJ2-6,NA,17,TRBV12-3/TRBV12-4,TRBD1,CASGPGQGPSGANVLTF,TGTGCCAGCGGCCCCGGACAGGGACCCTCTGGGGCCAACGTCCTGACTTTC
TRBJ2-2,many,15,TRBV7-9,TRBD1,CASRPWTGGDGELFF,TGTGCCAGCAGACCCTGGACAGGGGGCGATGGGGAGCTGTTTTTT
TRBJ1-1,many,13,TRBV12-3/TRBV12-4,TRBD1,CASSYPGGTEAFF,TGTGCCAGCAGTTACCCAGGGGGCACTGAAGCTTTCTTT
TRBJ2-5,once,13,TRBV6-1,TRBD2,CASTLAGAETQYF,TGTGCCAGCACACTAGCGGGGGCGGAGACCCAGTACTTC
TRBJ1-5,NA,17,TRBV6-1,TRBD1,CASSPTSGTGTNQPQHF,TGTGCCAGCAGTCCTACTTCCGGGACAGGTACTAATCAGCCCCAGCATTTT
TRBJ1-1,many,14,TRBV27,NA,CASSSYMLNTEAFF,TGTGCCAGCAGTTCATACATGCTTAACACTGAAGCTTTCTTT
TRBJ2-1,many,13,TRBV28,NA,CASSLLFVGEQFF,TGTGCCAGCAGTCTCCTATTTGTGGGTGAGCAGTTCTTC
TRBJ1-6,NA,14,TRBV5-1,NA,CTSRATEINSPLHF,TGCACCAGCAGGGCGACAGAGATTAATTCACCCCTCCACTTT
TRBJ1-4,NA,13,TRBV2,NA,CASTGDPNEKLFF,TGTGCCAGCACCGGGGACCCTAATGAAAAACTGTTTTTT
TRBJ1-2,few,17,TRBV7-8,TRBD1,CASSLVATGDANYGYTF,TGTGCCAGCAGCTTAGTCGCGACAGGGGATGCTAACTATGGCTACACCTTC
TRBJ2-6,NA,19,TRBV3-1,NA,CASSQSPGRDHSGANVLTF,TGTGCCAGCAGCCAATCCCCAGGACGGGATCACTCTGGGGCCAACGTCCTGACTTTC
TRBJ2-1,NA,19,TRBV6-1,NA,CASSEASLRREPNYNEQFF,TGTGCCAGCAGTGAAGCCTCCTTGAGGCGGGAACCAAACTACAATGAGCAGTTCTTC
TRBJ1-1,few,15,TRBV15,TRBD1,CATSIDGTGLTEAFF,TGTGCCACCAGCATAGACGGGACAGGGTTGACTGAAGCTTTCTTT
TRBJ2-3,many,11,TRBV12-3/TRBV12-4,NA,CASSRTYTQYF,TGTGCCAGCAGCCGGACTTATACGCAGTATTTT
TRBJ1-1,few,15,TRBV7-6,NA,CASSLYAGREPEAFF,TGTGCCAGCAGCTTATACGCGGGCAGGGAGCCTGAAGCTTTCTTT
TRBJ2-7,few,15,TRBV9,TRBD2,CASSARLAGENEQYF,TGTGCCAGCAGCGCCCGACTAGCGGGAGAGAACGAGCAGTACTTC
TRBJ2-7,many,18,TRBV27,NA,CASSLRASVYSRSYEQYF,TGTGCCAGCAGTTTACGGGCTAGCGTGTACTCCCGCTCCTACGAGCAGTACTTC
TRBJ1-3,many,14,TRBV5-6,NA,CASSLVGSGNTIYF,TGTGCCAGCAGCTTGGTTGGCTCTGGAAACACCATATATTTT
TRBJ2-7,many,14,TRBV20-1,TRBD2,CSADSGRASYEQYF,TGCAGTGCTGACAGCGGGAGGGCCTCCTACGAGCAGTACTTC
TRBJ2-7,NA,14,TRBV28,TRBD2,CASSLLSGRDEQYF,TGTGCCAGCAGTTTACTAAGCGGGAGGGACGAGCAGTACTTC
TRBJ1-5,NA,15,TRBV7-8,TRBD1,CASEPGTGGNQPQHF,TGTGCCTCCGAACCGGGGACAGGGGGCAATCAGCCCCAGCATTTT
TRBJ2-7,NA,12,TRBV30,TRBD2,CASGDYSYEQYF,TGTGCCTCGGGGGACTACTCCTACGAGCAGTACTTC
TRBJ2-1,few,15,TRBV12-3/TRBV12-4,NA,CASSLRDLEANEQFF,TGTGCCAGCAGTTTAAGGGACCTTGAGGCCAATGAGCAGTTCTTC
TRBJ1-1,NA,14,TRBV5-1,NA,CASSLALGGLGAFF,TGCGCCAGCAGCTTGGCCTTGGGGGGGCTTGGGGCTTTCTTT
TRBJ1-2,many,15,TRBV19,NA,CASSIASGLRYGYTF,TGTGCCAGTAGTATAGCTTCGGGGCTCCGCTATGGCTACACCTTC
TRBJ2-1,many,17,TRBV6-1,NA,CASSYPHHAGSYNEQFF,TGTGCCAGCAGTTACCCCCATCACGCGGGCTCCTACAATGAGCAGTTCTTC
TRBJ2-3,NA,17,TRBV3-1,TRBD2,CASSQDQREGHLDTQYF,TGTGCCAGCAGCCAAGATCAGAGGGAGGGCCACTTAGATACGCAGTATTTT
TRBJ1-2,few,14,TRBV20-1,TRBD1,CSAGGQGDNYGYTF,TGCAGTGCTGGAGGACAGGGAGATAACTATGGCTACACCTTC
TRBJ2-2,NA,18,TRBV4-1,TRBD1,CASSRGDRAIWFTGELFF,TGCGCCAGCAGCCGAGGAGACAGGGCGATCTGGTTCACCGGGGAGCTGTTTTTT
TRBJ1-2,NA,14,TRBV30,TRBD1,CAWSTGGASRGYTF,TGTGCCTGGAGTACAGGGGGCGCGAGTCGGGGCTACACCTTC
TRBJ2-3,many,17,TRBV12-3/TRBV12-4,TRBD2,CASSQEGLARLTDTQYF,TGTGCCAGCAGTCAAGAGGGACTAGCTCGTTTGACAGATACGCAGTATTTT
TRBJ1-5,few,15,TRBV5-1,NA,CASSQGGHSNQPQHF,TGCGCCAGCAGCCAAGGGGGGCATAGCAATCAGCCCCAGCATTTT
TRBJ2-5,NA,16,TRBV15,NA,CATKRQGGWAQETQYF,TGTGCCACCAAGAGACAGGGAGGGTGGGCACAAGAGACCCAGTACTTC
TRBJ2-3,many,13,TRBV2,NA,CASMRGGSDTQYF,TGTGCCAGCATGAGGGGTGGGTCGGATACGCAGTATTTT
TRBJ1-1,many,15,TRBV7-2,TRBD1,CASSFTGDSTTEAFF,TGTGCCAGCAGCTTCACAGGGGATTCGACCACTGAAGCTTTCTTT
TRBJ1-6,few,15,TRBV4-1,NA,CASSPSEGKYSPLHF,TGCGCCAGCAGCCCTAGCGAGGGTAAATACTCACCCCTCCACTTT
TRBJ2-7,many,15,TRBV2,NA,CASFSYRDPSYEQYF,TGTGCCAGCTTTTCGTACAGGGACCCCTCCTACGAGCAGTACTTC
TRBJ2-7,many,15,TRBV28,NA,CASSLTRLLSYEQYF,TGTGCCAGCAGTTTAACAAGGCTACTCTCCTACGAGCAGTACTTC
TRBJ1-2,NA,14,TRBV6-1,TRBD1,CASSVEGTVNGYTF,TGTGCCAGCAGTGTGGAGGGGACAGTGAATGGCTACACCTTC
TRBJ2-3,many,17,TRBV14,TRBD2,CASSEFPSGRSTDTQYF,TGTGCCAGCAGCGAATTCCCTAGCGGGAGATCCACAGATACGCAGTATTTT
TRBJ2-2,many,15,TRBV7-2,NA,CASSRGPQNTGELFF,TGTGCCAGCAGCCGAGGGCCACAGAACACCGGGGAGCTGTTTTTT
TRBJ2-1,many,13,TRBV7-2,NA,CASRPKASHEQFF,TGTGCCAGCAGGCCTAAGGCATCTCATGAGCAGTTCTTC
TRBJ2-2,few,12,TRBV27,TRBD1,CASSGDRGELFF,TGTGCCAGCAGTGGGGACAGGGGGGAGCTGTTTTTT
TRBJ1-3,few,17,TRBV18,NA,CASSPSRDRISGNTIYF,TGTGCCAGCTCACCTTCCCGGGACCGAATCTCTGGAAACACCATATATTTT
TRBJ2-1,many,14,TRBV7-3,NA,CASSLGTSPGEQFF,TGTGCCAGCAGCCTCGGGACCTCCCCGGGTGAGCAGTTCTTC
TRBJ1-2,many,17,TRBV27,TRBD1,CASSALPPGQGFYGYTF,TGTGCCAGCAGTGCCCTTCCCCCGGGACAGGGGTTCTATGGCTACACCTTC
TRBJ2-5,many,15,TRBV11-1,TRBD1,CASSNRQGGVETQYF,TGTGCCAGCAGCAACAGACAGGGCGGTGTAGAGACCCAGTACTTC
TRBJ2-7,many,14,TRBV28,NA,CASSFSRNVNEQYF,TGTGCCAGCAGTTTTAGCAGGAACGTTAACGAGCAGTACTTC
TRBJ2-7,NA,17,TRBV5-1,TRBD2,CASSFLAGGITDYEQYF,TGCGCCAGCAGCTTCCTAGCGGGAGGGATTACGGACTACGAGCAGTACTTC
TRBJ2-2,NA,15,TRBV28,TRBD2,CASSPPGLVSGELFF,TGTGCCAGCAGTCCCCCGGGACTAGTCTCCGGGGAGCTGTTTTTT
TRBJ1-2,few,13,TRBV18,NA,CASSAQANYGYTF,TGTGCCAGCTCGGCCCAAGCTAACTATGGCTACACCTTC
TRBJ2-1,few,13,TRBV9,NA,CASSVSGPNEQFF,TGTGCCAGCAGCGTATCAGGGCCCAATGAGCAGTTCTTC